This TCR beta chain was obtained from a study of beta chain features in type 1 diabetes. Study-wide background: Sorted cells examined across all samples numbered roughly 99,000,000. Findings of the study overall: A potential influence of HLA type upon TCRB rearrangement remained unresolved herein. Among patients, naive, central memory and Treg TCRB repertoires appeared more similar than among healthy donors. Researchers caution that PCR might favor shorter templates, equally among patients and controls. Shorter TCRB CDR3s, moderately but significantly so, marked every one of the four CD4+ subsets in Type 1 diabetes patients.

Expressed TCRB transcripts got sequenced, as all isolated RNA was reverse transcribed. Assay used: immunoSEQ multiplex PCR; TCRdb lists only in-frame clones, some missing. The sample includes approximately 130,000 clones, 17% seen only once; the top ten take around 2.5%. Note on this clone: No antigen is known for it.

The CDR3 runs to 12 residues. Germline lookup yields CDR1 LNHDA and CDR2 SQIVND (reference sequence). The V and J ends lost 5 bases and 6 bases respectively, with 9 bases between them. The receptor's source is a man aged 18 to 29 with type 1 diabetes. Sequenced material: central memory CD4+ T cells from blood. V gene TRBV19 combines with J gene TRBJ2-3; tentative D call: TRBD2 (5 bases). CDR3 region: CASSHTGDTQYF. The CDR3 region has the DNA TGTGCCAGTAGTCATACGGGGGATACGCAGTATTTT.